Listed here are 25 T cell receptor beta chains from one sample, sequenced in a study of tumor-infiltrating lymphocytes in primary liver carcinoma. Both RNA and DNA were isolated together from about 21-30 mg of bulk tissue that had not been sorted. The authors made TCR beta cDNA from 500 ng total RNA with a constant-region primer. It was through three nested multiplex PCR rounds of slightly modified ARM-PCR that TCR beta libraries arose. A C-beta reverse primer was combined with TRBV1-TRBV30 forward primers in the first two PCR rounds, and each round had ten to eleven cycles. A single record per CDR3 protein comes from TCRdb applying MiXCR to the multiplex PCR reads. Of about 190,000 distinct CDR3 sequences in the sample, over 80% were seen once. The sample was tumor tissue from primary liver carcinoma. Receptors were obtained from a man aged 35-49 years with primary liver carcinoma and hepatitis B virus infection.

The chain has TRBV29-1 and TRBJ2-1; 11 positions agree with TRBD2. Trimming removed 4 bases from V and 3 bases from J; junction bases left unmatched: 2. The CDR3 totals 14 residues. Germline lookup yields CDR1 SQVTM and CDR2 ANQGSEA. The CDR3 nucleotides read TGCAGCGTTGCGACTAGCGGGAACTACAATGAGCAGTTCTTC. This translates into CSVATSGNYNEQFF.

Details on this clonotype: Mismatch with germline at one junction end may stem from a read error. The chain has TRBV11-2 and TRBJ1-2; perhaps TRBD1 as D (5 bases). CDR1 SGHAT and CDR2 FQNNGV come from the germline V gene. This CDR3 has 13 residues. This chain's CDR3 is CDSTDSLNYDYTF. In nucleotides, the CDR3 is TGTGACAGTACCGACAGCCTTAACTATGACTACACCTTC.

As for this clonotype: One base away lies a much larger clone, so this may be a sequencing read error. J is TRBJ2-7 and V is TRBV28, with a possible D match to TRBD1 (6 bases). This CDR3 is 13 amino acids long. Germline V CDR1 and CDR2: MDHEN, SYDVKM. Here the CDR3 DNA reads TGTGACAGTGCAGGGACACCTTTCAGCGAGCAGTACTTC. Residues: CDSAGTPFSEQYF.

This clonotype appeared a few times. This may stem from a read error, because a much larger clone lies one nucleotide away. V is TRBV30 and J is TRBJ2-2, with a tentative D call TRBD2 (5 bases). The V and J ends lost 3 bases and 5 bases respectively, with 13 bases between them. The germline V gene has CDR1 GTSNPN and CDR2 SVGIG (reference sequence). The CDR3 is 14 residues long. CDR3 amino acids: CAWRVGVETGELFF. CDR3 DNA: TGTGCCTGGAGGGTGGGAGTGGAAACCGGGGAGCTGTTTTTT.

This clonotype was seen a single time. The chain combines TRBV4-2 with TRBJ1-1; weak D call: TRBD1 (5 bases). Germline CDR1 LGHNA, CDR2 YNFKEQ. There are 14 residues in the CDR3. With 11 bases removed from V and 0 bases from J, the gap between germline ends came to 16 bases. In nucleotides, the CDR3 is TGTGCCGACAGCCAAGGCGGGTTGAACACTGAAGCTTTCTTT. Translating gives CADSQGGLNTEAFF.

This clonotype was seen only a few times. The rearrangement uses TRBV28 and TRBJ1-1, with D uncertain. Germline assignment: CDR1 MDHEN and CDR2 SYDVKM. The CDR3 runs 16 residues. V lost 6 bases and J lost 0, with 17 bases in between. CDR3 DNA: TGTGCCAGCAGGATAGCGCTCCTAATCATGAACACTGAAGCTTTCTTT. Translation: CASRIALLIMNTEAFF.

There are a few counts of this clonotype. The V call is TRBV6-5, the J call TRBJ2-1, with 12 bases lining up with TRBD2. The CDR3 loop spans 15 amino acids. Germline loops: CDR1 MNHEY, CDR2 SVGAGI. V shed 5 bases, J shed 7 bases, and the junction held 6 bases outside the gene matches. CDR3 coding DNA: TGTGCCAGCAGTCTACTAGCGGGAGGTTATAATGAGCAGTTCTTC. Encoded protein: CASSLLAGGYNEQFF.

This clonotype came up once. The junction and the germline gene differ at one end; a read error may be behind it. The genes are TRBV4-3 and TRBJ1-2; no clear D gene. This CDR3 has 13 amino acids. The germline V gene encodes CDR1 LGHNA and CDR2 YSLEER. CDR3 region: CASGQAGNYGYTF. The CDR3 coding sequence is TGTGCCAGCGGCCAAGCCGGAAACTATGGCTACACCTTC.

Regarding this clonotype: Given a much more abundant clone one base away, this may be a read error. The chain links TRBV25-1 to TRBJ2-6; the D gene is possibly TRBD2 (5 bases). CDR1 is MGHDK, CDR2 SYGVNS, per germline. This CDR3 has 16 residues. The CDR3 loop reads CASSEEVDSGTNVLTF. CDR3 nucleotides: TGTGCCAGCAGTGAAGAAGTGGACTCTGGGACCAACGTCCTGACTTTC.

The rearrangement joins TRBV7-8 to TRBJ2-5; D unresolved. The CDR3 is 14 residues long. The V end was cut by 3 bases, the J end by 1 base, with 9 bases between. CDR1 and CDR2 from the germline V gene are SGHVS and FQNEAQ. The CDR3, as DNA: TGTGCCAGCAGCTTGCGTAACGGCCAAGAGACCCAGTACTTC. Protein product: CASSLRNGQETQYF.

This clonotype came up once. V gene TRBV4-2 combines with J gene TRBJ1-2; tentatively, D is TRBD1 (5 bases). The CDR3 length is 15 residues. Per the germline V gene, CDR1 is LGHNA and CDR2 is YNFKEQ. V lost 0 bases, J lost 7 bases, and 15 bases lay in between. The CDR3 reads CASSQDVQGTCGYTF. CDR3 in DNA: TGTGCCAGCAGCCAAGATGTCCAGGGTACATGTGGCTACACCTTC.

To note about this clonotype: The junction differs from germline at one of its ends, possibly a read error. The genes are TRBV11-1 and TRBJ2-7, with unresolved D. This CDR3 comprises 15 residues. CDR1 SGHAT and CDR2 FQDESV come from the germline V gene (reference sequence). The CDR3 spells CASSSPRDSSYEQYF. DNA of the CDR3: TGTGCCAGCAGCTCACCCCGTGACTCCTCCTACGAGCAATACTTC.

The chain is built from TRBV6-2 or TRBV6-3 and TRBJ2-1; perhaps TRBD2 as D (6 bases). The CDR3 spans 15 residues. Germline V gene sequence: CDR1 MNHEY, CDR2 SVGEGT. CDR3 bases: TGTGCAGGCAGTCGACGACTAGTAGCGGCCAATGAGCAGTTCTTC. This translates into CAGSRRLVAANEQFF.

CDR3 sequence reads: CSVEGRTEGWETQYF. CDR3 sequence (DNA): TGCAGCGTTGAAGGCAGGACAGAGGGCTGGGAGACCCAGTACTTC. This chain joins TRBV29-1 and TRBJ2-5; a possible D gene is TRBD1 (6 bases). The V end lost 1 base, the J end lost 5 bases, and 17 bases lay between the germline ends. From germline, CDR1 is SQVTM and CDR2 ANQGSEA. The CDR3 consists of 15 residues. The full variable domain, in which reference TRBV29-1 and TRBJ2-5 provide the parts outside the CDR3, is SAVISQKPSRDICQRGTSLTIQCQVDSQVTMMFWYRQQPGQSLTLIATANQGSEATYESGFVIDKFPISRPNLTFSTLTVSNMSPEDSSIYLCSVEGRTEGWETQYFGPGTRLLVL.

Concerning this clonotype: A read error may produce the germline difference seen at one junction end. This chain links TRBV12-3 or TRBV12-4 with TRBJ2-1, with 7 bases that match TRBD1. The CDR3 covers 13 residues. The DNA of the CDR3 is TGTGCCAACCCTCCGGACAGGTACAATGAGCAATTCTTC. Its protein product is CANPPDRYNEQFF.

This clonotype was detected a few times. It may be a read error: a sequence one base away is much more abundant. The chain's CDR3 is CASSHHGRSSGANVLTF. Written as DNA, the CDR3 is TGTGCCAGCAGCCATCACGGCAGGTCTAGTGGGGCCAACGTCCTGACTTTC. The rearrangement joins TRBV7-8 to TRBJ2-6; D unresolved. From germline, CDR1 is SGHVS and CDR2 FQNEAQ. The CDR3 has 17 amino acids. Trimming took 5 bases from V and 3 from J, leaving 17 bases between them.

The chain couples TRBV5-4 to TRBJ2-5; D is possibly TRBD2 (5 bases). The V gene's germline CDR1 is SGHNT and CDR2 YYREEE (reference sequence). The CDR3 loop spans 14 amino acids. Trimming left V 5 bases short and J 8 bases short, with 19 bases between. CDR3 sequence (DNA): TGTGCCAGCAGTCATGCGGGTGGTGACGATACCCAGTACTTC. It translates to CASSHAGGDDTQYF.

This clonotype was detected a few times. Given a much more abundant clone one base away, this may be a read error. The chain recombines TRBV6-1 with TRBJ2-5, with D possibly matching TRBD2 (6 bases). V dropped 3 bases and J dropped 9 bases, with 17 bases sitting between them. CDR3 length equals 14 residues. From germline, CDR1 is MNHNS and CDR2 SASEGT. The DNA of the CDR3 is TGTGCCAGCAGTGAGGCTAGCGCCACGGCCTCCCAGTACTTC. Its translation is CASSEASATASQYF.

This clonotype is a singleton in its sample. The junction departs from germline at one end; a sequencing error may be responsible. The V call is TRBV11-3, the J call TRBJ2-2, with no clear D. The CDR3 sequence is 14 residues long. Germline loops: CDR1 SGHNT, CDR2 YENEEA. CDR3 nucleotide sequence: TGTGCCAGCAACTTAAACGCGAAGATCGTTGAGCTGTTTTTT. Translated: CASNLNAKIVELFF.

The rearrangement links TRBV5-4 to TRBJ1-1; unclear D gene. This CDR3 contains 14 residues. Germline-derived CDR1 and CDR2 are SGHNT and YYREEE (reference sequence). The V gene lost 2 bases and the J gene lost 13 bases, with 21 bases spanning the gap. The CDR3 protein is CASSLGVGHTKDFF. The CDR3 nucleotides are TGTGCCAGCAGCTTAGGAGTAGGCCACACTAAAGATTTCTTT.

A note on this clonotype: Relative to the germline gene, one junction end is altered; a read error may explain this. The chain links TRBV6-2 or TRBV6-3 to TRBJ2-1, with 7 bases lining up with TRBD2. CDR1 MNHEY and CDR2 SVGEGT come from the germline V gene. The CDR3 sequence is 14 residues long. The CDR3 here is CVSNSDPTSHEEFF. CDR3 nucleotides: TGTGTCAGCAACTCCGACCCGACTAGCCATGAGGAATTCTTC.

About this clonotype: The junction departs from the called germline gene at one end, perhaps through a read error. This sequence joins TRBV11-3 and TRBJ1-5, with D possibly being TRBD1 or TRBD2 (5 bases each). The assigned J gene may be wrong: the sequence end matches TRBJ2-3 better. Germline CDR1 SGHNT, CDR2 YENEEA. This CDR3 spans 15 amino acids. The CDR3 loop reads CDSSLNLGVAQPQYF. CDR3 in DNA: TGTGACAGCAGCTTAAATCTGGGGGTGGCTCAGCCCCAGTATTTT.

Concerning this clonotype itself: One end of the junction is discordant with germline, which a read error may explain. V and J are TRBV2 and TRBJ2-1; possibly TRBD2 for D (5 bases). CDR3 length equals 16 residues. Per the germline V gene, CDR1 is SNHLY and CDR2 is FYNNEI. The CDR3 reads CASSESGGLPYNEEFF. As DNA, the CDR3 is TGTGCCAGCAGTGAATCGGGCGGGTTGCCCTACAATGAGGAGTTCTTC.

As to this clonotype: Mismatch with germline at one junction end may stem from a read error. The rearrangement joins TRBV7-3 to TRBJ2-7, with a possible D match to TRBD1 (5 bases). Germline-derived CDR1 and CDR2 are SGHTA and FQGTGA. This CDR3 contains 12 residues. CDR3 in amino acids: CASSFRVHKQYF. CDR3 in DNA: TGTGCTAGCAGCTTCAGGGTCCACAAGCAGTACTTC.

V is TRBV9 and J is TRBJ1-3; D gene uncertain. The CDR3 is 17 residues long. V lost 0 bases to trimming and J lost 0 bases, with 13 bases between them. CDR1 is SGDLS, CDR2 YYNGEE, per germline. CDR3 residues: CASSVDEVLISGNTIYF. DNA for the CDR3: TGTGCCAGCAGCGTAGACGAGGTGTTAATCTCTGGAAACACCATATATTTT.